The source of this T cell receptor beta chain is a study of T cell responses to AZD1222 COVID-19 vaccine. Libraries were prepared by immunoSEQ multiplex PCR; TCRdb keeps only in-frame clonotypes and omits some of them. The data contain 100,000 to 150,000 clones, around 87% of them singletons. Concerning this clone itself: Its target is unknown.

Study-wide results and limits: The study reported that nearly half of spike-specific TCRs target unmutated variant regions. Possibly, clonal diversity was underestimated; donors were largely white British and included more females.

This CDR3 contains 14 residues. V shed 3 bases, J shed 3 bases, and the junction held 5 bases outside the gene matches. Per the germline V gene, CDR1 is LGHDT and CDR2 is YNNKEL (reference sequence). This rearrangement joins TRBV3-1 (or the pseudogene TRBV3-2) to TRBJ2-7, with 7 bases that match TRBD2. The sample was peripheral blood, taken on day 0 of AZD1222 vaccination. This TCR came from an adult in good health. The CDR3 DNA follows: TGTGCCAGCAGCCACTTCGGGGGGAGCTACGAGCAGTACTTC. Protein sequence: CASSHFGGSYEQYF.